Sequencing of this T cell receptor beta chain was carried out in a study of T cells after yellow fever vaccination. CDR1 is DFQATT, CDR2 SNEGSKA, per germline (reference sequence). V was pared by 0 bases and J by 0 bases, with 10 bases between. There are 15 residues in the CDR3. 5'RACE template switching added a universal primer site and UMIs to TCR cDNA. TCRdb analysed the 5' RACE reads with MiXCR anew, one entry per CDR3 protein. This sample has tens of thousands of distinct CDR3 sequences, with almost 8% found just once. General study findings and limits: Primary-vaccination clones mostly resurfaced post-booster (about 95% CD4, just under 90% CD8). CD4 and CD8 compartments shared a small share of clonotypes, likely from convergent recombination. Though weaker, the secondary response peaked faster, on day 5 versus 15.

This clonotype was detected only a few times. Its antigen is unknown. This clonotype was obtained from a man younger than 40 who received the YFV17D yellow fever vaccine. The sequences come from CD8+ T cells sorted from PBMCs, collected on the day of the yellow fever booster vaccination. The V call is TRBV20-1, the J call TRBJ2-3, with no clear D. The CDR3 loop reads CSAREGSSSTDTQYF. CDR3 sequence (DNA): TGCAGTGCTAGAGAGGGCAGCTCTAGCACAGATACGCAGTATTTT.